The rows below give T cell receptor beta chains drawn from one sample of a study of T cell responses to AZD1222 COVID-19 vaccine. Sequencing was performed with immunoSEQ multiplex PCR; in TCRdb, only in-frame clones are kept and a portion is missing. The sample records about 120,000 clones, 87% being singletons. The specimen was peripheral blood, collected on day 0 of AZD1222 vaccination. Receptors originate from an adult in good health. Each CDR3 is given with its conserved first and last residue. The D gene is left open where the match is weak. Part of the rows lack a size; the others show once, few, many or a class for expanded clones.

TRBJ2-1 | TRBD2 | . | TRBV9 | CASSVEGASGSREQFF | TGTGCCAGCAGCGTAGAGGGGGCTAGCGGGAGTCGTGAGCAGTTCTTC
TRBJ2-1 | TRBD1 | few | TRBV5-1 | CASSLTFGTGGNNEQFF | TGCGCCAGCAGCCTGACCTTCGGGACAGGGGGTAATAATGAGCAGTTCTTC
TRBJ1-1 | . | . | TRBV3-1/TRBV3-2 | CASSQGDAGRTFF | TGTGCCAGCAGCCAAGGGGACGCGGGGAGAACTTTCTTT
TRBJ2-6 | . | . | TRBV19 | CASSITVAGANVLTF | TGTGCCAGTAGTATCACAGTAGCTGGGGCCAACGTCCTGACTTTC
TRBJ2-7 | TRBD2 | . | TRBV9 | CASSVAAGRAYEQYF | TGTGCCAGCAGCGTAGCGGCAGGGAGGGCCTACGAGCAGTACTTC
TRBJ2-7 | TRBD2 | . | TRBV3-1/TRBV3-2 | CASSPLAEADEQYF | TGTGCCAGCAGCCCCCTAGCGGAAGCCGACGAGCAGTACTTC
TRBJ1-1 | . | . | TRBV20-1 | CSARGQNTEAFF | TGCAGTGCTCGTGGACAGAACACTGAAGCTTTCTTT
TRBJ2-5 | . | . | TRBV9 | CASSFGGEETQYF | TGTGCCAGCAGCTTTGGGGGAGAAGAGACCCAGTACTTC
TRBJ1-2 | . | . | TRBV30 | CACPRSANYGYTF | TGTGCCTGTCCCCGCTCAGCTAACTATGGCTACACCTTC
TRBJ1-5 | . | . | TRBV28 | CASRVTTNQPQHF | TGTGCCAGCAGAGTTACTACTAATCAGCCCCAGCATTTT
TRBJ2-2 | TRBD1 | . | TRBV18 | CASSAFRTGLKVGELFF | TGTGCCAGCTCCGCTTTCCGGACAGGGCTCAAGGTCGGGGAGCTGTTTTTT
TRBJ2-1 | . | . | TRBV18 | CASSRGETGDNEQFF | TGTGCCAGCTCTCGAGGGGAGACGGGGGACAATGAGCAGTTCTTC
TRBJ2-3 | . | . | TRBV7-2 | CASSPGQFVTGTDTQYF | TGTGCCAGCAGCCCAGGACAGTTTGTAACTGGCACAGATACGCAGTATTTT
TRBJ1-5 | . | . | TRBV19 | CATSNKRNQPQHF | TGTGCCACCTCCAATAAAAGAAATCAGCCCCAGCATTTT
TRBJ2-1 | . | . | TRBV20-1 | CSAPDYNEQFF | TGCAGTGCTCCAGACTACAATGAGCAGTTCTTC
TRBJ1-4 | . | . | TRBV5-6 | CASSTASNEKLFF | TGTGCCAGCAGCACAGCGTCCAATGAAAAACTGTTTTTT
TRBJ2-7 | TRBD1 | . | TRBV7-2 | CASRSGTGNEQYF | TGTGCCAGCAGATCCGGGACAGGGAACGAGCAGTACTTC
TRBJ2-1 | TRBD2 | . | TRBV5-1 | CASSLAASGRTREQFF | TGCGCCAGCAGCTTGGCGGCTAGCGGGAGGACGAGGGAGCAGTTCTTC
TRBJ2-1 | . | . | TRBV27 | CASLPKGRSYNEQFF | TGTGCCAGCCTCCCGAAAGGTCGGTCCTACAATGAGCAGTTCTTC
TRBJ1-6 | . | . | TRBV5-8 | CASSFQDLLDSYNSPLHF | TGTGCCAGCAGCTTTCAAGACCTCCTGGACTCCTATAATTCACCCCTCCACTTT
TRBJ1-3 | . | once | TRBV3-1/TRBV3-2 | CASSLVQSSGNTIYF | TGTGCCAGCAGCCTAGTACAGAGCTCTGGAAACACCATATATTTT
TRBJ2-2 | TRBD1 | . | TRBV24-1 | CATGGQGRPGELFF | TGTGCCACGGGGGGACAGGGTCGTCCCGGGGAGCTGTTTTTT
TRBJ2-1 | TRBD2 | once | TRBV7-2 | CASSLWLAGVRNEQFF | TGTGCCAGCAGCTTATGGCTAGCGGGAGTTAGGAATGAGCAGTTCTTC
TRBJ2-7 | . | . | TRBV6-6 | CASSPERAWYEQYF | TGTGCCAGCAGTCCCGAGCGGGCCTGGTACGAGCAGTACTTC
TRBJ2-3 | TRBD1 | . | TRBV5-1 | CASRLGDRATDTQYF | TGCGCCAGCAGATTGGGGGACAGGGCAACAGATACGCAGTATTTT
TRBJ2-7 | . | . | TRBV10-3 | CAISGTGDISYEQYF | TGTGCCATCAGTGGCACTGGGGACATTTCCTACGAGCAGTACTTC
TRBJ2-7 | TRBD2 | few | TRBV4-2 | CASTPMSGGTLYEQYF | TGTGCCAGCACTCCCATGAGCGGGGGGACCCTCTACGAGCAGTACTTC
TRBJ1-2 | TRBD1 | . | TRBV28 | CASSPDRGYGYTF | TGTGCCAGCAGTCCCGACAGGGGCTATGGCTACACCTTC
TRBJ1-5 | . | . | TRBV20-1 | CSASTGLGDQPQHF | TGCAGTGCCAGTACAGGGCTGGGAGATCAGCCCCAGCATTTT
TRBJ1-4 | . | . | TRBV4-2 | CASSQTNLEKLFF | TGTGCCAGCAGCCAAACCAACTTAGAAAAACTGTTTTTT
TRBJ2-2 | . | . | TRBV6-1 | CASSELYGNTGELFF | TGTGCCAGCAGTGAACTTTACGGGAACACCGGGGAGCTGTTTTTT
TRBJ1-1 | . | few | TRBV5-5 | CASSLLNTEAFF | TGTGCCAGCAGCCTATTGAACACTGAAGCTTTCTTT
TRBJ2-1 | TRBD1 | . | TRBV14 | CASSPGTGGSYNEQFF | TGTGCCAGCAGTCCCGGGACAGGGGGCTCCTACAATGAGCAGTTCTTC
TRBJ2-3 | . | . | TRBV28 | CASSGPGTSTDTQYF | TGTGCCAGCAGTGGTCCGGGAACTAGCACAGATACGCAGTATTTT
TRBJ1-5 | . | . | TRBV6-5 | CASSRGESSNQPQHF | TGTGCCAGCAGTAGAGGCGAATCTAGCAATCAGCCCCAGCATTTT
TRBJ1-1 | . | . | TRBV2 | CARGATVNTEAFF | TGTGCCAGGGGGGCTACAGTCAACACTGAAGCTTTCTTT
TRBJ1-6 | TRBD1 | . | TRBV5-1 | CASSSRTGGDTPLHF | TGCGCCAGCAGCTCGCGAACAGGGGGCGATACACCCCTCCACTTT
TRBJ2-7 | . | . | TRBV6-8 | CASSRPQRSYEQYF | TGTGCCAGCAGCCGCCCCCAGCGGTCCTACGAGCAGTACTTC
TRBJ1-1 | . | . | TRBV6-2/TRBV6-3 | CASSYSADNMNTEAFF | TGTGCCAGCAGTTATAGCGCAGATAATATGAACACTGAAGCTTTCTTT
TRBJ1-2 | . | once | TRBV6-5 | CANTSPGSGSYGYTF | TGTGCCAACACCTCCCCTGGGTCAGGGAGCTATGGCTACACCTTC
TRBJ1-4 | TRBD1 | few | TRBV27 | CASRPTGVANEKLFF | TGTGCCAGCAGACCTACAGGGGTGGCTAATGAAAAACTGTTTTTT